This T cell receptor (beta chain) was sequenced during a study of regulatory T cells in long-lasting Graves disease. Study outcomes and limitations: It was in persistent disease that TRBV28, TRBJ1-2 and TRBJ2-5 were favored.

Construction of TCR beta libraries relied on iRepertoire HTBI primers and on Arm-PCR targeting CDR3 regions. Original data processing: Looking across samples, the authors found under 70 TRBV and 14 TRBJ segments. Each CDR3 protein is one row after TCRdb ran MiXCR on the multiplex PCR reads. The V and J calls shown here were made by TCRdb, not taken from the authors' results. The sample has approximately 360,000 distinct CDR3 sequences; around 23% are singletons. CDR1 SNHLY and CDR2 FYNNEI come from the germline V gene. CDR3 length: 14 residues. V lost 8 bases, J lost 0 bases, and 4 bases stayed unmatched. Time point reported: persistent/refractory GD, antithyroid drugs over 5 years with positive TRAb. With RNA extracted from PBMCs as input, the TCR library was made. Peripheral blood, at approximately 10 milliliters, went into EDTA tubes. For this clonotype: Its antigen is unidentified.

The V call is TRBV2, the J call TRBJ2-1, with 7 bases lining up with TRBD2. The clonotype was recovered from a woman between 40 and 55 years old with Graves disease. The material sequenced was peripheral blood mononuclear cells (PBMCs), taken when the disease was refractory, from a patient treated with antithyroid drugs. The CDR3 protein is CASEASGSYNEQFF. In DNA form, the CDR3 reads TGTGCCAGCGAGGCTAGCGGCTCCTACAATGAGCAGTTCTTC.